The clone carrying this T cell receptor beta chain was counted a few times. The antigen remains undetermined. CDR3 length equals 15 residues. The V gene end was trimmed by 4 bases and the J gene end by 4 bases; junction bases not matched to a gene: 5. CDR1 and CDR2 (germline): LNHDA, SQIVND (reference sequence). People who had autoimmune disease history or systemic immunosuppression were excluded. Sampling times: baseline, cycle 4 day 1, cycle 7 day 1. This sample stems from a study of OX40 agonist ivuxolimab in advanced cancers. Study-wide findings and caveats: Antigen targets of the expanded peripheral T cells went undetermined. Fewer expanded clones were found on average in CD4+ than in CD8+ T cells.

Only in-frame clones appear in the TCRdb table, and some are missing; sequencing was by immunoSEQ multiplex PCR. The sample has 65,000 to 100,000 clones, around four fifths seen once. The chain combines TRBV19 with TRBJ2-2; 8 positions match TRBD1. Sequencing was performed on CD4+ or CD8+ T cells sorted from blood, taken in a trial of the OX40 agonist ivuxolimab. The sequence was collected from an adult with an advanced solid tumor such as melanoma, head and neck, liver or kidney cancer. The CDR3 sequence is CASSTGTGLTGELFF. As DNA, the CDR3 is TGTGCCAGTAGTACCGGGACAGGACTCACCGGGGAGCTGTTTTTT.